These T cell receptor beta chains were read from a single sample in a study of blood T cell repertoires in COVID-19. The table came from immunoSEQ multiplex PCR; TCRdb's copy has only in-frame clones and leaves some out. The table lists approximately 360,000 clones, more than 75% of them singletons. Sequencing was done on a sample of PBMCs or T cells enriched from blood (not recorded which). Every receptor here comes from a man aged 35 to 55 in a cohort exposed to, infected with or recovered from COVID-19 (not recorded which). CDR3s include the opening cysteine and the closing phenylalanine or tryptophan. Each record gives: J gene, D gene, clone size, V gene, CDR3 DNA, CDR3 protein. A D gene is named only where the DNA matches it firmly. The size field is filled for only some rows; it gives once, few, many or a size class.

TRBJ2-7	NA	NA	TRBV7-2	TGTGCCAGCAGCTTAGGTAGCCTACGGGAGCAGTACTTC	CASSLGSLREQYF
TRBJ2-3	NA	NA	TRBV7-3	TGTGCCAGCAGCTTATTAGGAGCAGATACGCAGTATTTT	CASSLLGADTQYF
TRBJ1-1	NA	NA	TRBV18	TGTGCCAGCTCACCAATTGGTAGTTTGGAGGGCCCTGAAGCTTTCTTT	CASSPIGSLEGPEAFF
TRBJ2-2	TRBD2	NA	TRBV7-2	TGTGCCAGCGTCATAGCGGGATACGACGGGGAGCTGTTTTTT	CASVIAGYDGELFF
TRBJ2-2	NA	NA	TRBV9	TGTGCCAGCAGCGTACAAGGGGTCGGGGAGCTGTTTTTT	CASSVQGVGELFF
TRBJ1-3	NA	NA	TRBV3-1/TRBV3-2	TGTGCCAGCAGCCAAGGTGACTTTGGAAACACCATATATTTT	CASSQGDFGNTIYF
TRBJ1-2	NA	NA	TRBV10-2	TGCGCCAGCAGTGAGTTCAGGGGCCAAGGCTACACCTTC	CASSEFRGQGYTF
TRBJ2-1	TRBD2	NA	TRBV18	TGTGCCAGCTCACCGACTAGCGGGACATCTGAGCAGTTCTTC	CASSPTSGTSEQFF
TRBJ2-7	NA	NA	TRBV7-2	TGTGCCAGCAGCTTAGCTCCCTCCAGGGACGAGCAGTACTTC	CASSLAPSRDEQYF
TRBJ1-1	TRBD1	NA	TRBV5-4	TGTGCCAGCAGCTTGGGACAGGGTAGGAGAACAACGGCTGAAGCTTTCTTT	CASSLGQGRRTTAEAFF
TRBJ2-5	TRBD1	NA	TRBV27	TGTGCCAGCAGTTTAAGAACAGGGGGCGAGACCCAGTACTTC	CASSLRTGGETQYF
TRBJ2-7	NA	NA	TRBV7-8	TGTGCCAGCAGCTTAGCGAAATTGGGTGACAGATCCTACGAGCAGTACTTC	CASSLAKLGDRSYEQYF
TRBJ1-1	NA	NA	TRBV5-6	TGTGCCAGCAGCTTGGACGGCACTGAAGCTTTCTTT	CASSLDGTEAFF
TRBJ2-3	TRBD2	NA	TRBV7-3	TGTGCCAGCTCACGAGGGGCGGGAGTGGGAGATACGCAGTATTTT	CASSRGAGVGDTQYF
TRBJ2-3	TRBD2	NA	TRBV6-1	TGTGCCAGCAGTGAATTGGGGATACACGGGGGGAATACGCAGTATTTT	CASSELGIHGGNTQYF
TRBJ2-1	TRBD2	NA	TRBV5-4	TGTGCCAGCAGCTTGGCGGGACTAAGCGGCTCCTACAATGAGCAGTTCTTC	CASSLAGLSGSYNEQFF
TRBJ2-5	TRBD2	NA	TRBV19	TGTGCCAGTAGTATAGGGTCTAGCGGACAAGAGACCCAGTACTTC	CASSIGSSGQETQYF
TRBJ1-3	NA	NA	TRBV30	TGTGCCTGGAGGGCCAGGGGCTCTGGAAACACCATATATTTT	CAWRARGSGNTIYF
TRBJ1-2	NA	NA	TRBV27	TGTGCCAGCACTCTGGGTGCGGGGGGCGGCTATGGCTACACCTTC	CASTLGAGGGYGYTF
TRBJ2-7	NA	NA	TRBV21-1	TGTGCCAGCAGCAAAGATCGGGGACTAGCCCATTCCTACGAGCAGTACTTC	CASSKDRGLAHSYEQYF
TRBJ1-1	NA	NA	TRBV29-1	TGCAGCGGGCACAGGGTCAACACTGAAGCTTTCTTT	CSGHRVNTEAFF
TRBJ2-7	NA	once	TRBV5-4	TGTGCCAGCAGCCAGGGGTCGGGTTTCTACGAGCAGTACTTC	CASSQGSGFYEQYF
TRBJ2-5	TRBD2	once	TRBV7-9	TGTGCCAGCAGCCGGTGGACTAGCGGGACGCGAAAAGGCCAAGAGACCCAGTACTTC	CASSRWTSGTRKGQETQYF
TRBJ2-2	TRBD2	NA	TRBV5-4	TGTGCCAGCAGCCCCCTGGGGCTAGCGGGAGGTAATACCGGGGAGCTGTTTTTT	CASSPLGLAGGNTGELFF
TRBJ1-2	NA	NA	TRBV29-1	TGCAGCGTTCGGGCGGGGGGTGGTGGTGGCTACACCTTC	CSVRAGGGGGYTF
TRBJ1-4	TRBD1	NA	TRBV25-1	TGTGCCAGCACACAGGGGAACGAAAAACTGTTTTTT	CASTQGNEKLFF
TRBJ1-2	NA	once	TRBV29-1	TGCAGCGTACACCTTAACTATGGCTACACCTTC	CSVHLNYGYTF
TRBJ1-2	TRBD1	NA	TRBV24-1	TGTGCCACCAGTGGAGGGGGCAACGGCTACACCTTC	CATSGGGNGYTF
TRBJ1-2	NA	NA	TRBV7-9	TGTGCCAGCAGCTTGTGGAGGAAGGCCTCTGACTTC	CASSLWRKASDF
TRBJ1-5	NA	once	TRBV18	TGTGCCAGCTCACAGAGACAGGGCAATCAGCCCCAGCATTTT	CASSQRQGNQPQHF
TRBJ2-1	TRBD2	NA	TRBV27	TGTGCCAGCAGGGGGGGGACGAGCGGGAGTAGGGATGAGCAGTTCTTC	CASRGGTSGSRDEQFF
TRBJ2-5	TRBD2	NA	TRBV9	TGTGCCAGCAGCCCTGGCGGACTAGCGGGAGTAAGAGAGACCCAGTACTTC	CASSPGGLAGVRETQYF
TRBJ2-7	TRBD2	few	TRBV6-5	TGTGCCAGCAGTTACTCCGGGAGGGTATACGAGCAGTACTTC	CASSYSGRVYEQYF
TRBJ2-7	TRBD2	NA	TRBV4-2	TGTGCCAGCAGTCAGTCAATTGGGACTAAAGCCTACGAGCAGTACTTC	CASSQSIGTKAYEQYF
TRBJ2-2	TRBD1	NA	TRBV5-1	TGCGCCAGCAGCGTAAGGGACAGGGCGGGCACCGGGGAGCTGTTTTTT	CASSVRDRAGTGELFF
TRBJ1-4	NA	NA	TRBV5-1	TGCGCCAGCAGCTTGGGGGGAAACAGGGCAACTAATGAAAAACTGTTTTTT	CASSLGGNRATNEKLFF
TRBJ1-1	NA	NA	TRBV6-4	TGTGCCAGCAGTCAACAGGGGAACACTGAAGCTTTCTTT	CASSQQGNTEAFF
TRBJ2-7	TRBD2	NA	TRBV6-6	TGTGCCAGCAGTTACTCGGGGACGGGACTAGTATACGAGCAGTACTTC	CASSYSGTGLVYEQYF